Given below is one TCR beta chain in context. This specimen belongs to a study of blood T cell repertoires in COVID-19. Study-level information: There were acute and convalescent COVID-19 samples, and they came from the United States, Italy and Spain. Sample material is recorded as cDNA or gDNA derived from T cells, B-cell-depleted T cells, or PBMCs.

This CDR3 contains 16 residues. Trimming cost V 5 bases and J 0 bases, with 13 bases left between them. Germline assignment: CDR1 SGHTA and CDR2 FQGNSA. Categorization into cohorts depended on clinical history that participants reported. Original handling: Nucleated cell counts were estimated from reference gene primer amplification. Assay used: immunoSEQ multiplex PCR; TCRdb lists only in-frame clones, some missing. V and J calls and clone size are as listed in that table; D and trimming were resolved from the DNA. The table includes about 140,000 clones, roughly 86% detected once. The clonotype was recovered from a woman aged 45-59 years with acute COVID-19. The sample consisted of PBMCs or T cells enriched from blood (not recorded which). The chain joins TRBV7-2 to TRBJ2-2; weak D call: TRBD2 (6 bases). The CDR3 here is CASSRFGGSNTGELFF. CDR3 nucleotide sequence: TGTGCCAGCAGCCGTTTTGGGGGGTCGAACACCGGGGAGCTGTTTTTT.